The rows below give T cell receptor beta chains drawn from one sample of a study of chemoradiotherapy in HPV16-positive cancers. TCRdb keeps only in-frame clones here, not all; method: immunoSEQ multiplex PCR. The table lists about 27,000 clones, roughly 92% of them singletons, with more than 15% in the top ten. The specimen comprised blood, sampled from a patient who underwent chemoradiotherapy. The receptors come from a human donor with HPV-associated anogenital cancer. The CDR3 runs from the conserved cysteine through the conserved F or W. Each record gives: V gene, J gene, clone size, D gene, CDR3 length, CDR3 protein, CDR3 DNA. A D gene is named only where the DNA matches it firmly. The size of a clone is reported for some rows only, either as once, few or many, or as a class for expanded clones.

v_call: TRBV6-1; j_call: TRBJ1-1; clone_size: .; d_call: .; cdr3_length: 12; cdr3_aa: CASMLWETEAFF; cdr3_nt: TGTGCCAGCATGCTCTGGGAAACTGAAGCTTTCTTT
v_call: TRBV4-1; j_call: TRBJ2-1; clone_size: .; d_call: .; cdr3_length: 13; cdr3_aa: CASSQDAVSEQFF; cdr3_nt: TGCGCCAGCAGCCAAGATGCGGTGAGTGAGCAGTTCTTC
v_call: TRBV7-3; j_call: TRBJ2-2; clone_size: .; d_call: .; cdr3_length: 13; cdr3_aa: CASSLSRSGELFF; cdr3_nt: TGTGCCAGCAGCTTATCGAGGTCCGGGGAGCTGTTTTTT
v_call: TRBV2; j_call: TRBJ2-2; clone_size: .; d_call: TRBD2; cdr3_length: 16; cdr3_aa: CASSSTLAGDSGELFF; cdr3_nt: TGTGCCAGCAGTTCTACGCTAGCGGGAGACTCCGGGGAGCTGTTTTTT
v_call: TRBV18; j_call: TRBJ2-5; clone_size: .; d_call: .; cdr3_length: 15; cdr3_aa: CASSPGLPREETQYF; cdr3_nt: TGTGCCAGCTCACCGGGACTGCCCAGAGAGGAGACCCAGTACTTC
v_call: TRBV28; j_call: TRBJ1-1; clone_size: .; d_call: .; cdr3_length: 15; cdr3_aa: CASRTRLYRDTEAFF; cdr3_nt: TGTGCCAGCCGCACTCGACTTTACAGGGACACTGAAGCTTTCTTT
v_call: TRBV5-6; j_call: TRBJ2-1; clone_size: once; d_call: .; cdr3_length: 15; cdr3_aa: CASSLRTFSYNEQFF; cdr3_nt: TGTGCCAGCAGCTTGCGCACCTTCTCCTACAATGAGCAGTTCTTC
v_call: TRBV7-9; j_call: TRBJ1-4; clone_size: .; d_call: .; cdr3_length: 15; cdr3_aa: CASSLDTSTNEKLFF; cdr3_nt: TGTGCCAGCAGTCTGGACACCTCAACTAATGAAAAACTGTTTTTT
v_call: TRBV7-2; j_call: TRBJ2-3; clone_size: .; d_call: .; cdr3_length: 15; cdr3_aa: CASSLAQYTTDTQYF; cdr3_nt: TGTGCCAGCAGCTTAGCCCAATACACCACAGATACGCAGTATTTT
v_call: TRBV4-1; j_call: TRBJ2-1; clone_size: once; d_call: .; cdr3_length: 14; cdr3_aa: CASSHTGEGIEQFF; cdr3_nt: TGCGCCAGCAGCCATACAGGGGAGGGGATTGAGCAGTTCTTC
v_call: TRBV4-1; j_call: TRBJ1-5; clone_size: few; d_call: .; cdr3_length: 14; cdr3_aa: CASSQGQANQPQHF; cdr3_nt: TGCGCCAGCAGCCAAGGACAGGCGAATCAGCCCCAGCATTTT
v_call: TRBV5-6; j_call: TRBJ2-6; clone_size: .; d_call: .; cdr3_length: 15; cdr3_aa: CASSLQDSGANVLTF; cdr3_nt: TGTGCCAGCAGCTTACAGGACTCTGGGGCCAACGTCCTGACTTTC
v_call: TRBV11-1; j_call: TRBJ2-7; clone_size: .; d_call: .; cdr3_length: 14; cdr3_aa: CASSMQTSVYEQYF; cdr3_nt: TGTGCCAGCAGCATGCAGACTAGTGTCTACGAGCAGTACTTC
v_call: TRBV27; j_call: TRBJ2-7; clone_size: .; d_call: .; cdr3_length: 13; cdr3_aa: CASSFLPGYEQYF; cdr3_nt: TGTGCCAGCAGTTTCCTCCCCGGATACGAGCAGTACTTC
v_call: TRBV4-2; j_call: TRBJ1-1; clone_size: .; d_call: .; cdr3_length: 15; cdr3_aa: CASSQAGGWVSEAFF; cdr3_nt: TGTGCCAGCAGCCAAGCGGGGGGCTGGGTCTCTGAAGCTTTCTTT
v_call: TRBV19; j_call: TRBJ2-6; clone_size: .; d_call: .; cdr3_length: 14; cdr3_aa: CASTDTSGANVLTF; cdr3_nt: TGTGCCAGTACAGACACAAGTGGGGCCAACGTCCTGACTTTC
v_call: TRBV5-1; j_call: TRBJ1-2; clone_size: .; d_call: TRBD1; cdr3_length: 13; cdr3_aa: CASSGTANYGYTF; cdr3_nt: TGCGCCAGCAGCGGGACAGCTAACTATGGCTACACCTTC
v_call: TRBV4-3; j_call: TRBJ2-3; clone_size: .; d_call: .; cdr3_length: 16; cdr3_aa: CASSQEAASDPDTQYF; cdr3_nt: TGCGCCAGCAGCCAAGAGGCCGCCTCAGACCCAGATACGCAGTATTTT
v_call: TRBV5-6; j_call: TRBJ2-5; clone_size: .; d_call: .; cdr3_length: 13; cdr3_aa: CASSRYHKETQYF; cdr3_nt: TGTGCCAGCAGCCGGTATCATAAAGAGACCCAGTACTTC
v_call: TRBV19; j_call: TRBJ1-4; clone_size: .; d_call: .; cdr3_length: 17; cdr3_aa: CASSRTEPWPTNEKLFF; cdr3_nt: TGTGCCAGTTCCCGGACAGAGCCTTGGCCAACTAATGAAAAACTGTTTTTT
v_call: TRBV28; j_call: TRBJ2-7; clone_size: .; d_call: .; cdr3_length: 12; cdr3_aa: CASSTSGYEQYF; cdr3_nt: TGTGCCAGCAGCACCTCGGGTTACGAGCAGTACTTC
v_call: TRBV4-2; j_call: TRBJ2-5; clone_size: .; d_call: TRBD1; cdr3_length: 15; cdr3_aa: CASSRGDSAQETQYF; cdr3_nt: TGTGCCAGCAGCCGAGGGGACAGTGCCCAAGAGACCCAGTACTTC
v_call: TRBV4-2; j_call: TRBJ2-3; clone_size: .; d_call: .; cdr3_length: 13; cdr3_aa: CASSSTGVDTQYF; cdr3_nt: TGTGCCAGCAGCTCAACTGGGGTAGATACGCAGTATTTT
v_call: TRBV7-2; j_call: TRBJ2-3; clone_size: .; d_call: TRBD1; cdr3_length: 14; cdr3_aa: CATSKGASTDTQYF; cdr3_nt: TGTGCCACCTCGAAGGGGGCTAGCACAGATACGCAGTATTTT
v_call: TRBV12-5; j_call: TRBJ2-1; clone_size: once; d_call: TRBD1; cdr3_length: 13; cdr3_aa: CASGLQGSNEQFF; cdr3_nt: TGTGCTAGTGGACTACAGGGGTCGAATGAGCAGTTCTTC
v_call: TRBV29-1; j_call: TRBJ1-2; clone_size: .; d_call: .; cdr3_length: 14; cdr3_aa: CSVEGGLGNDGYTF; cdr3_nt: TGCAGCGTTGAAGGGGGACTAGGGAACGATGGCTACACCTTC
v_call: TRBV19; j_call: TRBJ1-2; clone_size: .; d_call: .; cdr3_length: 16; cdr3_aa: CASSLNPGAAFRGYTF; cdr3_nt: TGTGCCAGTAGTCTCAATCCGGGGGCCGCCTTTCGGGGCTACACCTTC
v_call: TRBV6-1; j_call: TRBJ1-4; clone_size: once; d_call: .; cdr3_length: 15; cdr3_aa: CASTLLRERNEKLFF; cdr3_nt: TGTGCCAGCACCCTTCTCAGGGAACGTAATGAAAAACTGTTTTTT
v_call: TRBV7-3; j_call: TRBJ2-2; clone_size: .; d_call: .; cdr3_length: 12; cdr3_aa: CASSFGTGELFF; cdr3_nt: TGTGCCAGCAGTTTCGGGACAGGGGAGCTGTTTTTT
v_call: TRBV23-1; j_call: TRBJ1-1; clone_size: .; d_call: .; cdr3_length: 15; cdr3_aa: CASTPRADPNTEAFF; cdr3_nt: TGCGCCAGCACCCCCCGGGCGGACCCGAACACTGAAGCTTTCTTT
v_call: TRBV19; j_call: TRBJ1-6; clone_size: .; d_call: .; cdr3_length: 13; cdr3_aa: CASTGRESSPLHF; cdr3_nt: TGTGCCAGTACTGGAAGGGAATCTTCACCCCTCCACTTT
v_call: TRBV7-3; j_call: TRBJ2-1; clone_size: once; d_call: .; cdr3_length: 12; cdr3_aa: CASSGASNEQFF; cdr3_nt: TGTGCCAGCAGCGGGGCGAGCAATGAGCAGTTCTTC
v_call: TRBV6-6; j_call: TRBJ2-2; clone_size: few; d_call: .; cdr3_length: 14; cdr3_aa: CASSYSPEDGELFF; cdr3_nt: TGTGCCAGCAGTTACTCCCCTGAGGACGGGGAGCTGTTTTTT
v_call: TRBV9; j_call: TRBJ2-1; clone_size: .; d_call: .; cdr3_length: 16; cdr3_aa: CASRPTSEGAYNEQFF; cdr3_nt: TGTGCCAGCAGACCGACTAGTGAGGGGGCCTACAATGAGCAGTTCTTC
v_call: TRBV28; j_call: TRBJ1-3; clone_size: .; d_call: TRBD1; cdr3_length: 17; cdr3_aa: CASSYGTGGISGNTIYF; cdr3_nt: TGTGCCAGCAGTTACGGGACAGGGGGTATCTCTGGAAACACCATATATTTT
v_call: TRBV6-1; j_call: TRBJ2-7; clone_size: .; d_call: .; cdr3_length: 12; cdr3_aa: CASSERTYEQYF; cdr3_nt: TGTGCCAGCAGTGAAAGGACCTACGAGCAGTACTTC
v_call: TRBV4-3; j_call: TRBJ2-7; clone_size: once; d_call: .; cdr3_length: 14; cdr3_aa: CASSQSIVAHEQYF; cdr3_nt: TGCGCCAGCAGCCAATCTATTGTTGCGCACGAGCAGTACTTC
v_call: TRBV9; j_call: TRBJ1-3; clone_size: .; d_call: TRBD1; cdr3_length: 15; cdr3_aa: CASSVVPGQLNTIYF; cdr3_nt: TGTGCCAGCAGCGTTGTTCCGGGACAGCTCAACACCATATATTTT
v_call: TRBV5-4; j_call: TRBJ2-7; clone_size: .; d_call: TRBD1; cdr3_length: 14; cdr3_aa: CASSFRQGFGEQYF; cdr3_nt: TGTGCCAGCAGCTTCCGACAGGGGTTCGGAGAGCAGTACTTC
v_call: TRBV5-1; j_call: TRBJ2-2; clone_size: .; d_call: TRBD1; cdr3_length: 16; cdr3_aa: CASSPGTGLIGGELFF; cdr3_nt: TGCGCCAGCAGCCCCGGGACAGGGTTAATTGGCGGGGAGCTGTTTTTT
v_call: TRBV6-1; j_call: TRBJ1-1; clone_size: .; d_call: .; cdr3_length: 17; cdr3_aa: CASSEPGPLTKNTEAFF; cdr3_nt: TGTGCCAGCAGTGAACCGGGACCTTTGACGAAGAACACTGAAGCTTTCTTT
v_call: TRBV4-1; j_call: TRBJ2-2; clone_size: .; d_call: TRBD1; cdr3_length: 17; cdr3_aa: CASSQDLRQGATGELFF; cdr3_nt: TGCGCCAGCAGCCAAGATCTGAGACAGGGGGCTACCGGGGAGCTGTTTTTT
v_call: TRBV29-1; j_call: TRBJ2-7; clone_size: .; d_call: .; cdr3_length: 13; cdr3_aa: CSVVFDRYYEQYF; cdr3_nt: TGCAGCGTTGTTTTCGACAGGTACTACGAGCAGTACTTC
v_call: TRBV6-5; j_call: TRBJ2-5; clone_size: .; d_call: .; cdr3_length: 12; cdr3_aa: CASRDRLETQYF; cdr3_nt: TGTGCCAGCAGGGACAGATTAGAGACCCAGTACTTC
v_call: TRBV6-1; j_call: TRBJ2-3; clone_size: .; d_call: TRBD2; cdr3_length: 16; cdr3_aa: CASSEGTSGGSRTQYF; cdr3_nt: TGTGCCAGCAGTGAAGGGACTAGCGGGGGGTCTAGGACGCAGTATTTT
v_call: TRBV2; j_call: TRBJ2-3; clone_size: .; d_call: .; cdr3_length: 14; cdr3_aa: CASSQAYSTDTQYF; cdr3_nt: TGTGCCAGCTCACAGGCATATAGCACAGATACGCAGTATTTT
v_call: TRBV4-2; j_call: TRBJ2-5; clone_size: .; d_call: .; cdr3_length: 15; cdr3_aa: CASSQDLGRVETQYF; cdr3_nt: TGTGCCAGCAGCCAAGACCTGGGCAGGGTCGAGACCCAGTACTTC
v_call: TRBV29-1; j_call: TRBJ1-5; clone_size: .; d_call: .; cdr3_length: 15; cdr3_aa: CSVAIKAGRGQPQHF; cdr3_nt: TGCAGCGTTGCGATTAAGGCAGGGCGAGGTCAGCCCCAGCATTTT